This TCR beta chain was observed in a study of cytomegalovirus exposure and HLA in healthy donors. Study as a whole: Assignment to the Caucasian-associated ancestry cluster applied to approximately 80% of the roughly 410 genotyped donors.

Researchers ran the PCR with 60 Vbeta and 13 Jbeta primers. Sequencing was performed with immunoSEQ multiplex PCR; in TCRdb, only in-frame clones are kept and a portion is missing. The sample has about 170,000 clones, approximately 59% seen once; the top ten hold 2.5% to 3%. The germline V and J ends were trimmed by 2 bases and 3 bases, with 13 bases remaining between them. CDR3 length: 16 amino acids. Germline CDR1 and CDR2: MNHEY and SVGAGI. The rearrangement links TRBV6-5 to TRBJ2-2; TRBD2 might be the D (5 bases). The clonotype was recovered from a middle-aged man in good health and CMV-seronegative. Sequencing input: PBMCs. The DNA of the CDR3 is TGTGCCAGCAGTTACGCCCCGGGATTCTACACCGGGGAGCTGTTTTTT. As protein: CASSYAPGFYTGELFF.